The rows below give T cell receptor beta chains drawn from one sample of a study of cytomegalovirus exposure and HLA in healthy donors. Produced via immunoSEQ multiplex PCR; TCRdb's table is partial and in-frame only. The table for this sample gives about 50,000 clones. The sequenced sample was PBMCs. These receptors all stem from a woman aged 40 to 55 in good health and CMV-seronegative. CDR3s include the opening cysteine and the closing phenylalanine or tryptophan. D genes are given only for firm matches.

TRBJ1-4 NA TRBV29-1 TGCAGCGTGGAAGGACATCCGGCAGCTAATGAAAAACTGTTTTTT CSVEGHPAANEKLFF
TRBJ2-1 NA TRBV9 TGTGCCAGCAGCTCCCAGTCGAATGAGCAGTTCTTC CASSSQSNEQFF
TRBJ2-3 TRBD1 TRBV29-1 TGCAGCGCAGGACAGGGGGGCACAGATACGCAGTATTTT CSAGQGGTDTQYF
TRBJ2-4 NA TRBV27 TGTGCCAGCAGTCCCCGAAGTAGCCTGGCCAAAAACATTCAGTACTTC CASSPRSSLAKNIQYF
TRBJ2-6 TRBD1 TRBV14 TGTGCCAGCTCCCAGGGACAGGGGTTCTCTGGGGCCAACGTCCTGACTTTC CASSQGQGFSGANVLTF
TRBJ2-7 NA TRBV6-5 TGTGCCAGCAGTTACGCACAGGGGGGGCTCGAGCAGTACTTC CASSYAQGGLEQYF
TRBJ1-1 NA TRBV29-1 TGCAGCGTTGTAGGGCAGACTAAGTTTTTAGAAGGCACTGAAGCTTTCTTT CSVVGQTKFLEGTEAFF
TRBJ2-7 TRBD2 TRBV18 TGTGCCAGCTCACCCATGAGCGGGAGACTCGGCTACGAGCAGTACTTC CASSPMSGRLGYEQYF
TRBJ2-7 NA TRBV2 TGTGCCAGCAGACAGGGCGCCTACGAGCAGTACTTC CASRQGAYEQYF
TRBJ2-7 NA TRBV11-2 TGTGCCAGCAGCTTAGATCTAAGCCCTGGGCGCGAGCAGTACTTC CASSLDLSPGREQYF
TRBJ2-1 NA TRBV28 TGTGCCAGCAGTTTGCCGGGGTCGGCTGAGCAGTTCTTC CASSLPGSAEQFF
TRBJ2-7 TRBD1 TRBV18 TGTGCCAGCTCACGGGGACAGGGGGAAGGCGCCTACGAGCAGTACTTC CASSRGQGEGAYEQYF
TRBJ2-2 NA TRBV20-1 TGCAGTGCTAGGAGCACCGGGGAGCTGTTTTTT CSARSTGELFF
TRBJ2-7 TRBD2 TRBV5-4 TGTGCCAGCAGCTGGACTAGCGGGTCGAACGAGCAGTACTTC CASSWTSGSNEQYF
TRBJ1-5 NA TRBV6-1 TGTGCCAGCAGGGAGAGCAATCAGCCCCAGCATTTT CASRESNQPQHF
TRBJ2-7 NA TRBV6-1 TGTGCCAGCAGTGAACAGGGCCTTTCCTACGAGCAGTACTTC CASSEQGLSYEQYF
TRBJ2-2 TRBD2 TRBV5-8 TGTGCCAGCAGCTTGGCTTACCCTACTAGCGGGGGAAACACCGGGGAGCTGTTTTTT CASSLAYPTSGGNTGELFF
TRBJ1-4 NA TRBV7-9 TGTGCCAGCAGCTTACACAGGGTGGATGAAAAACTGTTTTTT CASSLHRVDEKLFF
TRBJ2-2 NA TRBV18 TGTGCCAGCTCACTAGACACGACCGTGGGGGAGCTGTTTTTT CASSLDTTVGELFF
TRBJ2-7 NA TRBV6-5 TGTGCCAGCAGCAGAACAGGTCGAAGCTCCTACGAGCAGTACTTC CASSRTGRSSYEQYF
TRBJ2-5 NA TRBV28 TGTGCCAGCAGGGTACAGGGAATAACAGAGACCCAGTACTTC CASRVQGITETQYF
TRBJ2-7 NA TRBV4-1 TGCGCCAGCAGCCAAGATTCCCGACAGGCCGAGCAGTACTTC CASSQDSRQAEQYF
TRBJ2-5 NA TRBV6-5 TGTGCCAGCAGCTCCAGGGGGGAAGAGACCCAGTACTTC CASSSRGEETQYF
TRBJ2-6 NA TRBV5-5 TGTGCCAGCAGCTTGAGCCCCTCTGGGGCCAACGTCCTGACTTTC CASSLSPSGANVLTF
TRBJ2-1 NA TRBV18 TGTGCCAGCTCGCCTTATTCCAGCTCCTACAATGAGCAGTTCTTC CASSPYSSSYNEQFF
TRBJ2-7 TRBD2 TRBV27 TGTGCCAGCAGTTTAGGCCTAGCGGGAACCTACGAGCAGTACTTC CASSLGLAGTYEQYF
TRBJ2-1 NA TRBV19 TGTGCCAGTACCCTAACAGGGCATAGCAATGAGCAGTTCTTC CASTLTGHSNEQFF
TRBJ1-4 NA TRBV9 TGTGCCAGCCCTGACAGGAGTAATGAAAAACTGTTTTTT CASPDRSNEKLFF
TRBJ2-2 NA TRBV6-4 TGTGCCAGTTCCGGGAGAGTGGGGGAGCTGTTTTTT CASSGRVGELFF
TRBJ2-3 TRBD1 TRBV18 TGTGCCAGCTCACCACCCGGGACAGGGCAGGCAGATACGCAGTATTTT CASSPPGTGQADTQYF
TRBJ1-4 TRBD1 TRBV5-1 TGCGCCAGCAGCCCCCAGATTAGACAGGGGACTAATGAAAAACTGTTTTTT CASSPQIRQGTNEKLFF
TRBJ2-7 TRBD1 TRBV5-1 TGCGCCAGCAGCATCCCGGGACAGGGTCAGGTCTCCTACGAGCAGTACTTC CASSIPGQGQVSYEQYF
TRBJ1-5 TRBD1 TRBV28 TGTGCCAGCAGTCGCGGACAGGGGGCGACGGTCGGCCAGCCCCAGCATTTT CASSRGQGATVGQPQHF
TRBJ1-1 TRBD1 TRBV5-1 TGCGCCAGCAGCACCCGACAGGGGTCGAACACTGAAGCTTTCTTT CASSTRQGSNTEAFF
TRBJ1-1 TRBD1 TRBV5-1 TGCGCCAGCAGCTCTGACAGGGGAGGCACTGAAGCTTTCTTT CASSSDRGGTEAFF
TRBJ2-7 TRBD1 TRBV27 TGTGCCACCAGCGGGACAGGGGACCACGAGCAGTACTTC CATSGTGDHEQYF
TRBJ2-6 NA TRBV5-1 TGCGCCAGCAGCGTCGCAGGATATTCTGGGGCCAACGTCCTGACTTTC CASSVAGYSGANVLTF
TRBJ1-5 NA TRBV6-5 TGTGCCAGCAGTTACTCAGGGGGTAGCAATCAGCCCCAGCATTTT CASSYSGGSNQPQHF
TRBJ2-5 NA TRBV9 TGTGCCAGCAGCCCCCATTCGGACATCCGCATAGAGACCCAGTACTTC CASSPHSDIRIETQYF
TRBJ1-2 TRBD1 TRBV7-9 TGTGCCAGCAGCTCGGGACAGGGAAACTATGGCTACACCTTC CASSSGQGNYGYTF
TRBJ2-2 TRBD2 TRBV2 TGTGCCAGCAGTGAGGGAGGGTCCGGGGAGCTGTTTTTT CASSEGGSGELFF
TRBJ2-5 TRBD1 TRBV5-1 TGCGCCAGCAGCTCGGACAGGGGGGGACGAGAGACCCAGTACTTC CASSSDRGGRETQYF
TRBJ1-2 NA TRBV2 TGTGCCACCTCTCGGACAGCTAACTATGGCTACACCTTC CATSRTANYGYTF
TRBJ2-2 TRBD2 TRBV25-1 TGTGCCAGCAGTGATATAGCTAGCGGGAACACCGGGGAGCTGTTTTTT CASSDIASGNTGELFF
TRBJ1-1 TRBD1 TRBV7-9 TGTGCCAGCAGCTCAGAGGACAGGGCTGCTTTCTTT CASSSEDRAAFF
TRBJ2-2 NA TRBV2 TGTGCCAGCAGTTCAACGAACACCGGGGAGCTGTTTTTT CASSSTNTGELFF
TRBJ2-7 NA TRBV7-2 TGTGCCAGCAGCTTAGACGGTAGCTCCTACGAGCAGTACTTC CASSLDGSSYEQYF
TRBJ2-1 NA TRBV10-3 TGTGCCATCACAGCGGGACTAGGGGACAGCTCCTACAATGAGCAGTTCTTC CAITAGLGDSSYNEQFF
TRBJ2-2 TRBD1 TRBV19 TGTGCCAGTAGTACCCGGACAGGACGGGGCACCGGGGAGCTGTTTTTT CASSTRTGRGTGELFF
TRBJ2-7 NA TRBV7-9 TGTGCCAGCAGCTTAAGTCCAGTCCTCTACGAGCAGTACTTC CASSLSPVLYEQYF
TRBJ2-3 TRBD2 TRBV29-1 TGCAGCGTTGAAGAGGCTAGCGGGATCGCAGATACGCAGTATTTT CSVEEASGIADTQYF
TRBJ2-3 TRBD1 TRBV7-7 TGTGCTAGCAGCTTAGACAGGGGCACAGATACGCAGTATTTT CASSLDRGTDTQYF
TRBJ2-1 TRBD1 TRBV5-1 TGCGCCAGCAGCGTTACAGGGGGCAATGAGCAGTTCTTC CASSVTGGNEQFF
TRBJ1-5 NA TRBV2 TGTGCCAGCAGCCCCGACAGGCTTGGCAATCAGCCCCAGCATTTT CASSPDRLGNQPQHF
TRBJ2-5 TRBD1 TRBV7-2 TGTGCCAGCAGCAAATTAAGGGGGCCGGTGAGAGTGGAGACCCAGTACTTC CASSKLRGPVRVETQYF
TRBJ2-3 TRBD2 TRBV18 TGTGCCAGCTCACTAGCGGGAGGGCCGAGTACAGATACGCAGTATTTT CASSLAGGPSTDTQYF
TRBJ1-2 TRBD1 TRBV13 TGTGCCAGCAGCGCAGGGGGCAGCTATGGCTACACCTTC CASSAGGSYGYTF
TRBJ1-4 NA TRBV19 TGTGCCAGTAGTATGGGGCTTGGGGAAAAACTGTTTTTT CASSMGLGEKLFF
TRBJ2-7 NA TRBV6-8 TGTGCCAGCAGACCACGCTGGGACACGGCGGTCTACGAGCAGTCCTTC CASRPRWDTAVYEQSF